Listed below are T cell receptor beta chains from one sample, sequenced in a study of blood T cell repertoires in COVID-19. Assay used: immunoSEQ multiplex PCR; TCRdb lists only in-frame clones, some missing. The table lists approximately 140,000 clones, 88% of them singletons, with around 26% in the top ten. Sequences were obtained from peripheral blood. The receptors were sampled from a human donor in a cohort sampled during active COVID-19. The CDR3 runs from the conserved cysteine through the conserved F or W. A D gene is named only where the DNA matches it firmly. Clone sizes are given selectively: once, few, many, or a class where the clone is expanded.

D gene: .; V gene: TRBV2; clone size: .; J gene: TRBJ2-2; CDR3 protein: CASRERGARTGELFF; CDR3 DNA: TGTGCCAGCAGGGAGCGTGGGGCGAGGACCGGGGAGCTGTTTTTT
D gene: .; V gene: TRBV15; clone size: .; J gene: TRBJ1-5; CDR3 protein: CATSRDNDQPQHF; CDR3 DNA: TGTGCCACCAGCAGAGACAATGATCAGCCCCAGCATTTT
D gene: .; V gene: TRBV7-8; clone size: .; J gene: TRBJ1-1; CDR3 protein: CASSTHAGTEAFF; CDR3 DNA: TGTGCCAGCAGCACTCACGCGGGAACTGAAGCTTTCTTT
D gene: .; V gene: TRBV7-2; clone size: .; J gene: TRBJ1-2; CDR3 protein: CASSLTRVANYGYTF; CDR3 DNA: TGTGCCAGCAGCTTAACCCGGGTAGCTAACTATGGCTACACCTTC
D gene: .; V gene: TRBV6-5; clone size: .; J gene: TRBJ1-5; CDR3 protein: CASSPTYYQPQHF; CDR3 DNA: TGTGCCAGCAGTCCTACGTATTATCAGCCCCAGCATTTT
D gene: .; V gene: TRBV2; clone size: .; J gene: TRBJ2-3; CDR3 protein: CASSETPMGQYF; CDR3 DNA: TGTGCCAGCAGTGAGACTCCAATGGGGCAGTATTTT
D gene: TRBD1; V gene: TRBV5-1; clone size: .; J gene: TRBJ2-7; CDR3 protein: CASSLGNAGTGGEQYF; CDR3 DNA: TGCGCCAGCAGCTTGGGGAATGCCGGGACAGGGGGCGAGCAGTACTTC
D gene: TRBD1; V gene: TRBV4-1; clone size: .; J gene: TRBJ1-2; CDR3 protein: CASSQAQGALNYGYTF; CDR3 DNA: TGCGCCAGCAGCCAAGCCCAGGGGGCCCTTAACTATGGCTACACCTTC
D gene: TRBD1; V gene: TRBV6-1; clone size: .; J gene: TRBJ1-4; CDR3 protein: CASSEHRGLEKLFF; CDR3 DNA: TGTGCCAGCAGTGAGCACAGGGGGCTTGAAAAACTGTTTTTT
D gene: .; V gene: TRBV6-5; clone size: .; J gene: TRBJ2-3; CDR3 protein: CASEASTDTQYF; CDR3 DNA: TGTGCCAGCGAAGCCTCCACAGATACGCAGTATTTT
D gene: TRBD1; V gene: TRBV24-1; clone size: .; J gene: TRBJ2-7; CDR3 protein: CATSSPGTGHYEQYF; CDR3 DNA: TGTGCCACCAGTTCCCCCGGGACAGGCCATTACGAGCAGTACTTC
D gene: .; V gene: TRBV3-1/TRBV3-2; clone size: .; J gene: TRBJ1-2; CDR3 protein: CASSQDPRASYGYTF; CDR3 DNA: TGTGCCAGCAGCCAAGATCCCAGGGCTAGCTATGGCTACACCTTC
D gene: TRBD2; V gene: TRBV27; clone size: .; J gene: TRBJ2-7; CDR3 protein: CASSPASGGIYEQYF; CDR3 DNA: TGTGCCAGCAGTCCCGCTAGCGGGGGGATCTACGAGCAGTACTTC
D gene: TRBD2; V gene: TRBV2; clone size: .; J gene: TRBJ2-7; CDR3 protein: CASRRTRSYEQYF; CDR3 DNA: TGTGCCAGCCGTCGGACTAGATCCTACGAGCAGTACTTC
D gene: .; V gene: TRBV6-5; clone size: .; J gene: TRBJ2-3; CDR3 protein: CASSYSGSPDTQYF; CDR3 DNA: TGTGCCAGCAGTTACTCGGGCTCCCCAGATACGCAGTATTTT
D gene: .; V gene: TRBV19; clone size: few; J gene: TRBJ1-5; CDR3 protein: CASSRGGYQPQHF; CDR3 DNA: TGTGCCAGTAGTAGGGGCGGTTATCAGCCCCAGCATTTT
D gene: TRBD1; V gene: TRBV19; clone size: .; J gene: TRBJ1-6; CDR3 protein: CASGTGTIIPLHF; CDR3 DNA: TGTGCCAGTGGGACAGGAACAATCATACCCCTCCACTTT
D gene: .; V gene: TRBV10-3; clone size: .; J gene: TRBJ1-1; CDR3 protein: CAISDNEGWNTEAFF; CDR3 DNA: TGTGCCATCAGTGATAATGAGGGTTGGAACACTGAAGCTTTCTTT
D gene: .; V gene: TRBV12-3/TRBV12-4; clone size: .; J gene: TRBJ1-1; CDR3 protein: CASSFGSLKRAFF; CDR3 DNA: TGTGCCAGCAGTTTCGGCAGCCTCAAGAGGGCTTTCTTT
D gene: .; V gene: TRBV19; clone size: .; J gene: TRBJ2-5; CDR3 protein: CATSLYIATGLETQYF; CDR3 DNA: TGTGCCACCAGCCTTTATATCGCGACAGGCCTGGAGACCCAGTACTTC
D gene: TRBD1; V gene: TRBV10-3; clone size: .; J gene: TRBJ2-6; CDR3 protein: CAISGTGGSGANVLTF; CDR3 DNA: TGTGCCATCAGTGGGACAGGGGGCTCTGGGGCCAACGTCCTGACTTTC
D gene: TRBD1; V gene: TRBV2; clone size: .; J gene: TRBJ2-7; CDR3 protein: CASSEDRGGVEQYF; CDR3 DNA: TGTGCCAGCAGTGAGGACAGGGGTGGGGTAGAGCAGTACTTC
D gene: TRBD1; V gene: TRBV5-4; clone size: .; J gene: TRBJ2-1; CDR3 protein: CASSLGQGGGEQFF; CDR3 DNA: TGTGCCAGCAGCTTGGGACAGGGTGGTGGTGAGCAGTTCTTC
D gene: .; V gene: TRBV6-5; clone size: .; J gene: TRBJ1-6; CDR3 protein: CASSSDSLGNSPLHF; CDR3 DNA: TGTGCCAGCAGTTCTGACAGTCTGGGTAATTCACCCCTCCACTTT
D gene: .; V gene: TRBV4-1; clone size: .; J gene: TRBJ2-3; CDR3 protein: CASSQSTGGPPTDTQYF; CDR3 DNA: TGCGCCAGCAGCCAATCCACAGGAGGGCCCCCCACAGATACGCAGTATTTT
D gene: TRBD1; V gene: TRBV2; clone size: .; J gene: TRBJ1-1; CDR3 protein: CASTLTGANTEAFF; CDR3 DNA: TGTGCCAGCACCTTGACAGGGGCGAACACTGAAGCTTTCTTT
D gene: .; V gene: TRBV4-2; clone size: few; J gene: TRBJ1-1; CDR3 protein: CASSQGGVGDTEAFF; CDR3 DNA: TGTGCCAGCAGCCAAGGGGGGGTAGGCGACACTGAAGCTTTCTTT
D gene: .; V gene: TRBV5-4; clone size: .; J gene: TRBJ1-6; CDR3 protein: CASSSGLSSYNSPLHF; CDR3 DNA: TGTGCCAGCAGCTCGGGACTTAGCTCCTATAATTCACCCCTCCACTTT
D gene: TRBD2; V gene: TRBV7-9; clone size: .; J gene: TRBJ2-1; CDR3 protein: CASSSSPLAGVVDDEQFF; CDR3 DNA: TGTGCCAGCAGCTCCTCTCCCCTGGCGGGGGTGGTCGATGATGAGCAGTTCTTC
D gene: TRBD1; V gene: TRBV4-2; clone size: .; J gene: TRBJ2-5; CDR3 protein: CASSQDIGGQGAETQYF; CDR3 DNA: TGTGCCAGCAGCCAAGACATCGGAGGACAGGGGGCAGAGACCCAGTACTTC
D gene: TRBD2; V gene: TRBV7-3; clone size: .; J gene: TRBJ2-3; CDR3 protein: CASSPLAGGQRDTQYF; CDR3 DNA: TGTGCCAGCAGCCCACTAGCGGGGGGGCAGCGAGATACGCAGTATTTT
D gene: .; V gene: TRBV5-4; clone size: .; J gene: TRBJ1-5; CDR3 protein: CASSLGGQTNQPQHF; CDR3 DNA: TGTGCCAGCAGCTTGGGCGGACAGACAAATCAGCCCCAGCATTTT
D gene: TRBD2; V gene: TRBV10-3; clone size: .; J gene: TRBJ2-1; CDR3 protein: CAIKPLSGGSYNEQFF; CDR3 DNA: TGTGCCATCAAACCCCTTAGCGGGGGTTCCTACAATGAGCAGTTCTTC
D gene: .; V gene: TRBV12-3/TRBV12-4; clone size: .; J gene: TRBJ1-2; CDR3 protein: CASSSGRDGYTF; CDR3 DNA: TGTGCCAGCAGCTCTGGGAGGGACGGCTACACCTTC
D gene: TRBD2; V gene: TRBV2; clone size: .; J gene: TRBJ2-3; CDR3 protein: CASSEGLAGSDTQYF; CDR3 DNA: TGTGCCAGCAGTGAAGGACTAGCGGGTTCAGATACGCAGTATTTT